This T cell receptor (beta chain) was profiled in a study of response to subunit inactivated influenza vaccine. MiXCR was run by TCRdb on the RT-PCR reads, yielding one entry per CDR3 protein. Of under 500,000 distinct CDR3 sequences listed, about a tenth are singletons. Overall study results and limits: Authors suggested each seasonal flu vaccination may recruit only limited numbers of new T cells.

A word on this clonotype: What it binds is unknown.

The specimen comprised PBMCs from blood, sampled 40 to 50 days after vaccination. This receptor was identified in a man aged 50 or older who received an inactivated influenza vaccine.

The CDR3 sequence is CASSQGSGGTQYF. In nucleotides, the CDR3 is TGTGCCAGCAGCCAAGGGAGCGGGGGTACGCAGTATTTT. The chain uses TRBV3-1 and TRBJ2-3, with TRBD2 matching over 8 bases. The germline gives CDR1 LGHDT, CDR2 YNNKEL (reference sequence). The CDR3 is 13 amino acids. V shed 1 base and J 8 bases; nucleotides not matched to a gene: 2.